These T cell receptor beta chains were read from a single sample in a study of vaccination and CD4 T cells after COVID-19. TCRdb re-analysed the PCR reads in MiXCR, keeping a single row per CDR3 protein. The sample contains some 18,000 distinct CDR3 sequences, approximately 62% of which appear only once. The sequences come from CD4+ T cells from blood, collected after SARS-CoV-2 vaccination. The receptors originated from a human donor who had recovered from COVID-19. CDR3s include the opening cysteine and the closing phenylalanine or tryptophan. Fields, in order: V gene, CDR3 protein.

>TRBV27
CASSDKQGRRVNTEAFF
>TRBV7-2
CASSEDRGGNQPQHF
>TRBV11-2
CASSHASGGNTGELFF
>TRBV5-3
CASSSTRTRQDQPQHF
>TRBV27
CASSQPDRLQTRGKLFF
>TRBV30
CAWSSGAGSVFF
>TRBV20-1
CSATGQATYEQYF
>TRBV18
CASSLQGTDTQYF
>TRBV27
CASSLLQGASYEQYF
>TRBV4-2
CASSYRDGGYNEQFF
>TRBV21-1
CASSKSEDTQYF
>TRBV7-2
CASSLEPTRGGTNTGELFF
>TRBV2
CASRQLASKNIQYF
>TRBV20-1
CSASPGNTEAFF
>TRBV6-1
CASSTGYQETQYF
>TRBV20-1
CSAPGLAGGNEQFF
>TRBV20-1
CSAAGTSGSGAQYF
>TRBV2
CASSEGRQLFDTEAFF
>TRBV18
CASSINHEQYF
>TRBV6-2/TRBV6-3
CASRGTSPSYNEQFF
>TRBV27
CASEFLFGTGGVHGELFF
>TRBV27
CASRKLAGVPPYNEQFF
>TRBV5-6
CASSQGAPSLHYGYTF
>TRBV6-5
CASSYSQESYHQPQHF
>TRBV7-3
CASNVGGANAPDTQYF
>TRBV27
CASSTLQGRDNEQFF
>TRBV5-4
CANSLAGNNYGYTF
>TRBV12-3/TRBV12-4
CASTSGYSGNTIYF
>TRBV20-1
CSAPRGAQETQYF
>TRBV5-4
CASSLGGSVTGELFF
>TRBV23-1
CASSQSGQGAPQVAQETQYF
>TRBV20-1
CSAGSISGNTIYF
>TRBV6-5
CASSDSGGGPSTDTQYF
>TRBV14
CASRIQATDTQYF
>TRBV7-2
CASSYPRGGEQYF
>TRBV9
CASNNDPASTDTQHF
>TRBV18
CASSGVTSANYGYTF
>TRBV6-1
CASAPGQKETQYF
>TRBV7-8
CASSLGWGEERTDTQYF
>TRBV6-1
CASRSTGGYFSGYTF
>TRBV10-3
CAISEYSGYYEQYF
>TRBV7-8
CASSLVGGEVGEQFF
>TRBV6-5
CASSYSFNQPQHF
>TRBV7-9
CASSPRRVGANIQYF
>TRBV28
CASSLRTGQAFF
>TRBV6-5
CASSYGSGRVFYEQYF
>TRBV7-9
CASSFGQGAQPQHF
>TRBV28
CASSLWNGELFF
>TRBV6-2/TRBV6-3
CASSWDRVQPQHF
>TRBV2
CASRDRGWLAKNIQYF
>TRBV10-3
CAISENPGAGGYTF
>TRBV7-8
CASSFFGQGPLYEQYF
>TRBV19
CAAGQGSSGANVLTF
>TRBV12-3/TRBV12-4
CASSLEDTQYF